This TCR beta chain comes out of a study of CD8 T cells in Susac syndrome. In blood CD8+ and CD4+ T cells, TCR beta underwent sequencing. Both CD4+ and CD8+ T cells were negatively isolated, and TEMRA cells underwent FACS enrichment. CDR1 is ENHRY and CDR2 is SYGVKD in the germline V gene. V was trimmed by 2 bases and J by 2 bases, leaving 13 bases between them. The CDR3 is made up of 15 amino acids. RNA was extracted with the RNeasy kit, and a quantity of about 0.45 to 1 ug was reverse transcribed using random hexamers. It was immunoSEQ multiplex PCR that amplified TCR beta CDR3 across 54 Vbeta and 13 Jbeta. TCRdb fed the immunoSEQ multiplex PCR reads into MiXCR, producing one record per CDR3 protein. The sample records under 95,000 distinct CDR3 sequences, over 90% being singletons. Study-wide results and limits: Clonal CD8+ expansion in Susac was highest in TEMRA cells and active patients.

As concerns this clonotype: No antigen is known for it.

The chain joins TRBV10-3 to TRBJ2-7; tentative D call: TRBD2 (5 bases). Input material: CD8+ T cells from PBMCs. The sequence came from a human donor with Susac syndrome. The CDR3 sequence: CAISEPPRATYEQYF. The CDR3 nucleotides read TGTGCCATCAGTGAGCCCCCGAGGGCCACCTACGAGCAGTACTTC.